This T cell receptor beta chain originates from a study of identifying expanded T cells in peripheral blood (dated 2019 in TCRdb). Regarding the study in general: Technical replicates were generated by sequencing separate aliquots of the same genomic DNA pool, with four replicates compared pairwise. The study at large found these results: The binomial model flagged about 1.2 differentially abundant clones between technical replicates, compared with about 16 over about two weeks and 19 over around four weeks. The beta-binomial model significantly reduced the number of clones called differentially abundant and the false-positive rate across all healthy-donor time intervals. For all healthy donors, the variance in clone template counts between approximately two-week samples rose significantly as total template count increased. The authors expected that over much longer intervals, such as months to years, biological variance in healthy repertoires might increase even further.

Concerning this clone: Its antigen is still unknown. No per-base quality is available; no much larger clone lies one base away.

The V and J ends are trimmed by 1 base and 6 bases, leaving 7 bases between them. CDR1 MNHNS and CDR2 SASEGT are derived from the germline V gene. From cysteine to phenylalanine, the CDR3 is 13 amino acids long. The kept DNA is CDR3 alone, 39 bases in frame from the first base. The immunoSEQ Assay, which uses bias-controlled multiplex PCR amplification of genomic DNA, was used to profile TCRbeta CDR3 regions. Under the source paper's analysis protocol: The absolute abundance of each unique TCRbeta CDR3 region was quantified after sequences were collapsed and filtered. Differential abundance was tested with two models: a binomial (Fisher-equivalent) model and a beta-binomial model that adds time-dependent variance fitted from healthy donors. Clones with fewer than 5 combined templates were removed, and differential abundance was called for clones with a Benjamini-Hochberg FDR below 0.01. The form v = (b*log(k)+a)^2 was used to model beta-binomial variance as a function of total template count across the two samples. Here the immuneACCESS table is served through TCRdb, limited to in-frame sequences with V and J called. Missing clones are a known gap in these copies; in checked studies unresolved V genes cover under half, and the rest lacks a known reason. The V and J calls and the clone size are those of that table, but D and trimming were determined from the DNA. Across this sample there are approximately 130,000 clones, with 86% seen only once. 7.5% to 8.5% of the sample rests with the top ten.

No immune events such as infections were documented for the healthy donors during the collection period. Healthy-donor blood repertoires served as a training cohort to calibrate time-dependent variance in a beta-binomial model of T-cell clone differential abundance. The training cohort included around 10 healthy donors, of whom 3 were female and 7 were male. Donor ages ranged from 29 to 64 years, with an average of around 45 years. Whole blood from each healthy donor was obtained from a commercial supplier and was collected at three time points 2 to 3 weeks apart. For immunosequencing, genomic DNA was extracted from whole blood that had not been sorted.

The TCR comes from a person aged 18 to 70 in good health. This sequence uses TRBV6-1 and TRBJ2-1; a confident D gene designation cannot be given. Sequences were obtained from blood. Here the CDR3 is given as CASSEGWGNEQFF. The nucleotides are TGTGCCAGCAGTGAAGGTTGGGGCAATGAGCAGTTCTTC.